This TCR beta chain was sequenced in a study of blood T cell repertoires in COVID-19. Measured with immunoSEQ multiplex PCR; TCRdb has only the in-frame clones, and not every one. The data contain about 80,000 clones, about 68% of them singletons. The TCR was taken from a man aged 50 or older with active or convalescent COVID-19. Source material: peripheral blood.

The CDR3 loop is CASSLAHFGGADTQYF. CDR3 nucleotides: TGTGCCAGCAGCTTAGCGCATTTCGGGGGAGCAGATACGCAGTATTTT. The chain joins TRBV7-2 to TRBJ2-3; possibly TRBD2 for D (6 bases). Trimming shortened V by 0 bases and J by 4 bases, and 14 bases separated the two germline ends. CDR3 length: 16 residues. Germline V CDR1 and CDR2: SGHTA, FQGNSA.